The entry that follows covers one TCR beta chain sequence. Sorting used thawed, overnight-rested PBMC stained with anti-CD3, a viability dye and GMM-loaded CD1B tetramer. The CD1B tetramers carried C32 glucose monomycolate purified from Rhodococcus equi. The sample originates from a study of T cells in tuberculosis. Study-wide results and limits: The stringent gate may have excluded weak CD1B-GMM tetramer binders.

Sequencing of TCR-alpha and TCR-beta chains was unpaired. TCRdb keeps only in-frame clones here, not all; method: immunoSEQ multiplex PCR. The repertoire has more than 70,000 clones, more than 75% of them found once; the top ten carry approximately 2%. The sequenced material came from CD1b-GMM tetramer-negative cells sorted from PBMCs. The receptor was derived from an adult woman with latent tuberculosis.

CDR3 DNA: TGCAGTGCTAGGATAGCCGAGACCCAGTACTTC. This codes for CSARIAETQYF. The chain has TRBV20-1 and TRBJ2-5; no firm D call. Germline values: CDR1 DFQATT, CDR2 SNEGSKA (reference sequence). V gave up 3 bases and J gave up 5 bases, with 7 bases separating them. This CDR3 contains 11 residues.